The TCR beta chain under discussion was sequenced for a study of blood T cell repertoires in COVID-19. The overall study: T cells, B-cell-depleted T cells, or PBMCs provided the cDNA or gDNA that served as material.

V was shortened by 3 bases and J by 4 bases, with 12 bases between the two germline ends. This CDR3 contains 14 residues. CDR1 and CDR2 from the germline V gene are LNHDA and SQIVND (reference sequence). Clones were read by immunoSEQ multiplex PCR, and TCRdb kept only the in-frame ones, dropping some. The sample holds about 230,000 clones, about 88% seen once. This chain links TRBV19 with TRBJ1-2, with D maybe TRBD1 (5 bases). Sequences were obtained from peripheral blood. This receptor was obtained from a woman aged 60-75 years with acute or convalescent COVID-19. The CDR3 DNA reads TGTGCCAGTAGTATTTCAAGGGGCGTCTATGGCTACACCTTC. This sequence encodes CASSISRGVYGYTF.